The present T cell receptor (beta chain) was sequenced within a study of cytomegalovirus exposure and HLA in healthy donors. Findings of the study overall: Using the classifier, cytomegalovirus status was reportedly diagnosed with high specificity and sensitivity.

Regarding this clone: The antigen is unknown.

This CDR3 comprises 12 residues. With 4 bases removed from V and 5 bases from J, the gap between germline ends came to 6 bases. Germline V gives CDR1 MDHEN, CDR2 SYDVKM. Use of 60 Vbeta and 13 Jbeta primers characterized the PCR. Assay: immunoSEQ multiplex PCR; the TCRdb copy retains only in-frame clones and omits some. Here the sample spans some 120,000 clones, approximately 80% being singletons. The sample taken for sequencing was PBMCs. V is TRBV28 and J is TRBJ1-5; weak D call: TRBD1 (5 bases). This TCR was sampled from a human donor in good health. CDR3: CASSSGDQPQHF. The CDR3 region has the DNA TGTGCCAGCAGTTCGGGGGATCAGCCCCAGCATTTT.